A selection of T cell receptor beta chains follows, all from one sample in a study of blood T cell repertoires in COVID-19. The protocol was immunoSEQ multiplex PCR, while the TCRdb copy is restricted to in-frame clones and leaves out a portion. The repertoire holds 150,000 to 200,000 clones, with roughly four fifths as singletons. The source material was peripheral blood. These receptors all come from a human donor with acute or convalescent COVID-19. The donor label of this sample is uncertain. The CDR3 runs from the conserved cysteine through the conserved F or W. Each record gives: clone size, J gene, V gene, D gene, CDR3 length, CDR3 protein, CDR3 DNA. A D gene is named only where the DNA matches it firmly. Not every row has a clone size; where given, it reads once, few, many or a size class.

clone_size: .; j_call: TRBJ1-5; v_call: TRBV24-1; d_call: .; cdr3_length: 13; cdr3_aa: CATAKPGNQPQHF; cdr3_nt: TGTGCCACCGCGAAGCCGGGCAATCAGCCCCAGCATTTT
clone_size: few; j_call: TRBJ1-2; v_call: TRBV9; d_call: TRBD1; cdr3_length: 13; cdr3_aa: CASSRDRSYGYTF; cdr3_nt: TGTGCCAGCAGCCGGGACAGGTCCTATGGCTACACCTTC
clone_size: .; j_call: TRBJ2-3; v_call: TRBV7-2; d_call: .; cdr3_length: 13; cdr3_aa: CASGAGSTDTQYF; cdr3_nt: TGTGCCAGCGGAGCCGGGAGCACAGATACGCAGTATTTT
clone_size: .; j_call: TRBJ2-5; v_call: TRBV5-4; d_call: .; cdr3_length: 13; cdr3_aa: CASRGGGEETQYF; cdr3_nt: TGTGCCAGCAGGGGAGGAGGGGAAGAGACCCAGTACTTC
clone_size: .; j_call: TRBJ1-3; v_call: TRBV5-6; d_call: TRBD1; cdr3_length: 17; cdr3_aa: CASSLEQGIISGNTIYF; cdr3_nt: TGTGCCAGCAGCTTGGAACAGGGGATAATCTCTGGAAACACCATATATTTT
clone_size: .; j_call: TRBJ1-2; v_call: TRBV5-1; d_call: .; cdr3_length: 14; cdr3_aa: CASSAHEEGYGYTF; cdr3_nt: TGCGCCAGCAGCGCGCACGAAGAGGGCTATGGCTACACCTTC
clone_size: .; j_call: TRBJ2-7; v_call: TRBV27; d_call: TRBD1; cdr3_length: 15; cdr3_aa: CASSFDRGPSSEQYF; cdr3_nt: TGTGCCAGCAGTTTCGACAGGGGTCCAAGCAGCGAGCAGTACTTC
clone_size: .; j_call: TRBJ2-5; v_call: TRBV2; d_call: .; cdr3_length: 11; cdr3_aa: CASEEGETQYF; cdr3_nt: TGTGCCAGCGAGGAGGGAGAGACCCAGTACTTC
clone_size: .; j_call: TRBJ1-2; v_call: TRBV12-3/TRBV12-4; d_call: TRBD1; cdr3_length: 13; cdr3_aa: CASSPGQTYGYTF; cdr3_nt: TGTGCCAGCAGCCCGGGACAGACCTATGGCTACACCTTC
clone_size: few; j_call: TRBJ2-2; v_call: TRBV19; d_call: .; cdr3_length: 13; cdr3_aa: CASSIVLSGELFF; cdr3_nt: TGTGCCAGTAGTATAGTTCTATCCGGGGAGCTGTTTTTT
clone_size: few; j_call: TRBJ2-7; v_call: TRBV20-1; d_call: .; cdr3_length: 16; cdr3_aa: CSASPSPGPARYEQYF; cdr3_nt: TGCAGTGCTAGTCCGAGCCCTGGGCCGGCCCGCTACGAGCAGTACTTC
clone_size: .; j_call: TRBJ1-2; v_call: TRBV27; d_call: .; cdr3_length: 14; cdr3_aa: CASSLIGVRDGYTF; cdr3_nt: TGTGCCAGCAGTTTAATCGGGGTTCGGGATGGCTACACCTTC
clone_size: .; j_call: TRBJ2-7; v_call: TRBV6-5; d_call: .; cdr3_length: 15; cdr3_aa: CASSYSNGVSYEQYF; cdr3_nt: TGTGCCAGCAGTTATAGCAACGGGGTCTCCTACGAGCAGTACTTC
clone_size: .; j_call: TRBJ2-2; v_call: TRBV30; d_call: TRBD2; cdr3_length: 15; cdr3_aa: CAGASGRAVTGELFF; cdr3_nt: TGTGCCGGGGCTAGCGGGAGGGCCGTTACCGGGGAGCTGTTTTTT
clone_size: .; j_call: TRBJ1-3; v_call: TRBV27; d_call: .; cdr3_length: 18; cdr3_aa: CASSLGRTDRHSGNTIYF; cdr3_nt: TGTGCCAGCAGTTTAGGCCGGACAGACCGCCACTCTGGAAACACCATATATTTT
clone_size: few; j_call: TRBJ2-7; v_call: TRBV27; d_call: TRBD1; cdr3_length: 15; cdr3_aa: CASRLRDRGLYEQYF; cdr3_nt: TGTGCCAGCAGACTCCGGGACAGGGGGCTCTACGAGCAGTACTTC
clone_size: .; j_call: TRBJ2-3; v_call: TRBV7-6; d_call: .; cdr3_length: 13; cdr3_aa: CASSLGRQDTQYF; cdr3_nt: TGTGCCAGCAGCTTAGGCCGACAGGATACGCAGTATTTT
clone_size: .; j_call: TRBJ2-1; v_call: TRBV27; d_call: TRBD2; cdr3_length: 17; cdr3_aa: CASSRTSGTSSYNEQFF; cdr3_nt: TGTGCCAGCAGCAGGACTAGCGGGACAAGCTCCTACAATGAGCAGTTCTTC
clone_size: .; j_call: TRBJ1-2; v_call: TRBV19; d_call: TRBD1; cdr3_length: 14; cdr3_aa: CASSITQGARGYTF; cdr3_nt: TGTGCCAGTAGTATAACACAGGGGGCGCGCGGCTACACCTTC
clone_size: .; j_call: TRBJ1-3; v_call: TRBV29-1; d_call: .; cdr3_length: 13; cdr3_aa: CSVEQNSGNTIYF; cdr3_nt: TGCAGCGTTGAACAGAACTCTGGAAACACCATATATTTT
clone_size: .; j_call: TRBJ1-1; v_call: TRBV3-1/TRBV3-2; d_call: .; cdr3_length: 11; cdr3_aa: CASSLQAEAFF; cdr3_nt: TGTGCCAGCAGTTTACAGGCTGAAGCTTTCTTT
clone_size: .; j_call: TRBJ2-6; v_call: TRBV14; d_call: TRBD2; cdr3_length: 21; cdr3_aa: CASSTTPIWTSGRAGANVLTF; cdr3_nt: TGTGCCAGCAGCACCACCCCCATTTGGACTAGCGGGAGAGCTGGGGCCAACGTCCTGACTTTC
clone_size: few; j_call: TRBJ2-2; v_call: TRBV9; d_call: .; cdr3_length: 15; cdr3_aa: CASSVSAEATGELFF; cdr3_nt: TGTGCCAGCAGCGTCTCAGCGGAGGCCACCGGGGAGCTGTTTTTT
clone_size: few; j_call: TRBJ1-5; v_call: TRBV6-5; d_call: .; cdr3_length: 15; cdr3_aa: CASSRGGARNQPQHF; cdr3_nt: TGTGCCAGCAGTAGGGGGGGGGCAAGGAATCAGCCCCAGCATTTT
clone_size: .; j_call: TRBJ2-7; v_call: TRBV18; d_call: TRBD2; cdr3_length: 15; cdr3_aa: CASSPGTSPTYEQYF; cdr3_nt: TGTGCCAGCTCACCAGGGACTAGTCCTACCTACGAGCAGTACTTC
clone_size: .; j_call: TRBJ1-6; v_call: TRBV6-6; d_call: TRBD1; cdr3_length: 16; cdr3_aa: CASRTTGDSYNSPLHF; cdr3_nt: TGTGCCAGCAGGACGACAGGGGACTCCTATAATTCACCCCTCCACTTT
clone_size: .; j_call: TRBJ2-1; v_call: TRBV21-1; d_call: .; cdr3_length: 20; cdr3_aa: CASSKETPRKRGLLSDEQFF; cdr3_nt: TGTGCCAGCAGCAAAGAAACCCCCCGCAAGCGGGGGCTCCTTTCCGACGAGCAGTTCTTC
clone_size: .; j_call: TRBJ2-6; v_call: TRBV28; d_call: .; cdr3_length: 16; cdr3_aa: CASSLLGVSGANVLTF; cdr3_nt: TGTGCCAGCAGTTTGTTGGGAGTCTCTGGGGCCAACGTCCTGACTTTC
clone_size: .; j_call: TRBJ1-1; v_call: TRBV7-3; d_call: TRBD1; cdr3_length: 14; cdr3_aa: CASSKDRGWTEAFF; cdr3_nt: TGTGCCAGCAGCAAAGACAGGGGTTGGACTGAAGCTTTCTTT
clone_size: .; j_call: TRBJ2-7; v_call: TRBV20-1; d_call: .; cdr3_length: 11; cdr3_aa: CSARVGGVQYF; cdr3_nt: TGCAGTGCTAGGGTTGGAGGGGTGCAGTACTTC
clone_size: .; j_call: TRBJ2-1; v_call: TRBV11-2; d_call: TRBD2; cdr3_length: 17; cdr3_aa: CASSLDGGLAYYNEQFF; cdr3_nt: TGTGCCAGCAGCTTAGACGGGGGACTAGCGTACTACAATGAGCAGTTCTTC
clone_size: .; j_call: TRBJ1-4; v_call: TRBV4-2; d_call: .; cdr3_length: 14; cdr3_aa: CASSQGIALEKLFF; cdr3_nt: TGTGCCAGCAGCCAGGGTATAGCTCTTGAAAAACTGTTTTTT
clone_size: .; j_call: TRBJ1-1; v_call: TRBV6-5; d_call: .; cdr3_length: 15; cdr3_aa: CASSYRGVMNTEAFF; cdr3_nt: TGTGCCAGCAGTTACAGGGGCGTCATGAACACTGAAGCTTTCTTT
clone_size: .; j_call: TRBJ2-1; v_call: TRBV7-2; d_call: TRBD2; cdr3_length: 18; cdr3_aa: CASSLALTSQSSYNEQFF; cdr3_nt: TGTGCCAGCAGCTTAGCCCTGACTAGCCAAAGCTCCTACAATGAGCAGTTCTTC
clone_size: .; j_call: TRBJ2-6; v_call: TRBV19; d_call: .; cdr3_length: 16; cdr3_aa: CASSIFQGSGANVLTF; cdr3_nt: TGTGCCAGTAGTATATTCCAGGGCTCCGGGGCCAACGTCCTGACTTTC
clone_size: .; j_call: TRBJ2-1; v_call: TRBV28; d_call: TRBD2; cdr3_length: 16; cdr3_aa: CASSLTGLAGVDEQFF; cdr3_nt: TGTGCCAGCAGTTTAACGGGACTAGCGGGAGTGGATGAGCAGTTCTTC
clone_size: .; j_call: TRBJ2-1; v_call: TRBV5-1; d_call: TRBD2; cdr3_length: 15; cdr3_aa: CASSTSGSSYNEQFF; cdr3_nt: TGCGCCAGCAGCACCAGCGGGAGCTCCTACAATGAGCAGTTCTTC
clone_size: .; j_call: TRBJ1-5; v_call: TRBV6-1; d_call: .; cdr3_length: 16; cdr3_aa: CASSESSGGGNQPQHF; cdr3_nt: TGTGCCAGCAGTGAAAGTAGCGGCGGAGGCAATCAGCCCCAGCATTTT
clone_size: .; j_call: TRBJ2-1; v_call: TRBV28; d_call: .; cdr3_length: 13; cdr3_aa: CASSFSGRGEQFF; cdr3_nt: TGTGCCAGCAGTTTTTCCGGGAGAGGTGAGCAGTTCTTC
clone_size: .; j_call: TRBJ2-3; v_call: TRBV2; d_call: TRBD2; cdr3_length: 14; cdr3_aa: CASSSREGTDTQYF; cdr3_nt: TGTGCCAGCAGTTCCCGGGAGGGGACAGATACGCAGTATTTT
clone_size: .; j_call: TRBJ2-7; v_call: TRBV6-6; d_call: TRBD2; cdr3_length: 16; cdr3_aa: CASSYSGGRASYEQYF; cdr3_nt: TGTGCCAGCAGTTATTCTGGCGGGAGGGCCTCCTACGAGCAGTACTTC
clone_size: few; j_call: TRBJ2-5; v_call: TRBV5-1; d_call: TRBD2; cdr3_length: 16; cdr3_aa: CASSLNPTSKQETQYF; cdr3_nt: TGCGCCAGCAGCTTGAATCCGACTAGCAAACAAGAGACCCAGTACTTC
clone_size: few; j_call: TRBJ2-2; v_call: TRBV29-1; d_call: .; cdr3_length: 12; cdr3_aa: CSVDVNTGELFF; cdr3_nt: TGCAGCGTTGACGTGAACACCGGGGAGCTGTTTTTT
clone_size: .; j_call: TRBJ2-1; v_call: TRBV5-6; d_call: TRBD2; cdr3_length: 15; cdr3_aa: CASSLIAGTYNEQFF; cdr3_nt: TGTGCCAGCAGCTTAATAGCGGGAACCTACAATGAGCAGTTCTTC
clone_size: .; j_call: TRBJ2-7; v_call: TRBV18; d_call: .; cdr3_length: 14; cdr3_aa: CTSSSTGYSYEQYF; cdr3_nt: TGTACCAGCTCATCTACAGGGTACTCCTACGAGCAGTACTTC
clone_size: .; j_call: TRBJ1-1; v_call: TRBV4-3; d_call: .; cdr3_length: 17; cdr3_aa: CASSQDRSVGANTEAFF; cdr3_nt: TGCGCCAGCAGCCAAGATCGATCGGTAGGGGCGAACACTGAAGCTTTCTTT
clone_size: .; j_call: TRBJ2-3; v_call: TRBV14; d_call: .; cdr3_length: 15; cdr3_aa: CATSPRGTSTDTQYF; cdr3_nt: TGTGCCACCTCGCCGCGCGGGACTAGCACAGATACGCAGTATTTT
clone_size: .; j_call: TRBJ2-3; v_call: TRBV27; d_call: TRBD1; cdr3_length: 15; cdr3_aa: CASSLPGQATDTQYF; cdr3_nt: TGTGCCAGCAGTTTACCGGGACAGGCAACAGATACGCAGTATTTT
clone_size: few; j_call: TRBJ2-3; v_call: TRBV4-2; d_call: TRBD2; cdr3_length: 17; cdr3_aa: CASSQGALAGESDTQYF; cdr3_nt: TGTGCCAGCAGCCAAGGGGCCCTAGCGGGAGAATCGGATACGCAGTATTTT
clone_size: .; j_call: TRBJ1-1; v_call: TRBV6-5; d_call: .; cdr3_length: 13; cdr3_aa: CASSPLWRDPPSF; cdr3_nt: TGTGCCAGCAGTCCCCTTTGGAGGGATCCACCTTCCTTT
clone_size: .; j_call: TRBJ2-3; v_call: TRBV10-3; d_call: .; cdr3_length: 14; cdr3_aa: CAIRRESSTDTQYF; cdr3_nt: TGTGCCATCAGGAGGGAGTCAAGCACAGATACGCAGTATTTT
clone_size: .; j_call: TRBJ1-2; v_call: TRBV19; d_call: TRBD1; cdr3_length: 15; cdr3_aa: CASRPLDRIDYGYTF; cdr3_nt: TGTGCCAGTAGGCCCCTGGACAGGATCGACTATGGCTACACCTTC
clone_size: .; j_call: TRBJ1-6; v_call: TRBV19; d_call: .; cdr3_length: 16; cdr3_aa: CASSIGQSSYNSPLHF; cdr3_nt: TGTGCCAGTAGTATCGGACAGAGCTCCTATAATTCACCCCTCCACTTT